This TCR beta chain was identified in a study of T-cell memory formation after mild COVID-19. Germline assignment: CDR1 SGDLS and CDR2 YYNGEE. V trimming: 5 bases; J trimming: 2 bases; junction bases outside the gene matches: 6. The CDR3 has 14 amino acids. Each CDR3 protein is one row after TCRdb ran MiXCR on the 5' RACE reads. The table shows about 270,000 distinct CDR3 sequences, with roughly 15% occurring only once. This clonotype has a count of ten or more. The source is an adult woman who had mild COVID-19 (a few samples of this study predate the infection). Cell type and time point are not known. Specimen: PBMCs or a T cell subset sorted from them (not recorded which). The V gene is TRBV9, the J gene TRBJ2-7, with 8 nucleotides matching TRBD1. The CDR3: CASSPGTGAYEQYF. DNA of the CDR3: TGTGCCAGCAGTCCCGGGACAGGCGCCTACGAGCAGTACTTC. The full variable domain, rest sourced from reference TRBV9 and TRBJ2-7, is DSGVTQTPKHLITATGQRVTLRCSPRSGDLSVYWYQQSLDQGLQFLIQYYNGEERAKGNILERFSAQQFPDLHSELNLSSLELGDSALYFCASSPGTGAYEQYFGPGTRLTVT.